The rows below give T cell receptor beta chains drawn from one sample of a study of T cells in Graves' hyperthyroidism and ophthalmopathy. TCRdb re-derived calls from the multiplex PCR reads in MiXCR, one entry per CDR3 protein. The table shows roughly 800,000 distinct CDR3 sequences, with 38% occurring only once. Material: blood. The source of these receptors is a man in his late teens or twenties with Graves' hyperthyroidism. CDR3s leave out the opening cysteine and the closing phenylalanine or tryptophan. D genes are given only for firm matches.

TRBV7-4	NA	ASSPPGIGGYT
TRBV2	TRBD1	ASSERDRVNSPLH
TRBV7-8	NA	ASSQAAGSSYEQY
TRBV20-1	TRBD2	SAGREGMY
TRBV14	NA	ASSQGIRNTEAF
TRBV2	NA	ASRADSVGTEAF
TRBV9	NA	ASSVDGGNYEQY
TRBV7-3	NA	ASSRALGETQY
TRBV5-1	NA	ASSLEATTASPLH
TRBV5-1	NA	ASSSWQGTEQY
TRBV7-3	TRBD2	ASSPLSLAGNSGANVLT
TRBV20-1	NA	SARGDTNTGELF
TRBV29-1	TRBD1	SVKQGANYGYT
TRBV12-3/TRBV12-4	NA	ASSLTGGMDEQY
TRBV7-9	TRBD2	ASTQLAAQRGTQY
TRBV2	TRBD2	ASSDQLAEQETQY
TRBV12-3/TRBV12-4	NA	ASSPTVSSGANVLT
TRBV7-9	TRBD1	ASSSGTAYLYGYT
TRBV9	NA	ASSPSEGGEQY
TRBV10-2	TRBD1	ASSEGTGEVSLQPQH
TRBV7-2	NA	ASSQDLGGSYEQY
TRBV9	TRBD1	ASSAASGTGATYEQY
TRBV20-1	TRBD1	SASNPGQASYEQY
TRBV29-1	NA	SVEGAGGMRTQY
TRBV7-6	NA	ASSLLTGVETEAF
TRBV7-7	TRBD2	ASSRTTSGSPGELF
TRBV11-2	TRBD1	ASSLQGVMNSPLH
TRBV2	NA	ASSVSEVRYSGANVLT
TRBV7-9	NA	ASSTRGPSPLH
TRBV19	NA	ASSIGGDASNQPQH
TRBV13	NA	ASSPPRAGVKLF
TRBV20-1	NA	SARGYRRVTGELF
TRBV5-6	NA	ASSLVGRTGANVLT
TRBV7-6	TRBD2	ASSLLAGGGYEQY
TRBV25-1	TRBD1	ASSEASGQSEGAYGYT
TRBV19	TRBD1	ASSLRTGSPEAF
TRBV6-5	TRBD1	ASSYATGSNTEAF
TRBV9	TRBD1	ASSERTGYGYT
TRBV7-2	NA	ASSQGGFDTGELF
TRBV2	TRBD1	ASLGAQGWYEQY
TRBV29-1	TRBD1	SVEGQGASEAF
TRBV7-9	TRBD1	ASSMTGRFTEAF
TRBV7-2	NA	ASSSVAGSCF
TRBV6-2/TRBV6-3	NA	ASQEVASVLYEQY
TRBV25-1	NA	ASSYPSGSEQY
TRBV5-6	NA	ASSRRSSSYEQY
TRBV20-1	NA	SAIPGPSNQPQH
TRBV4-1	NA	ASSQDLSNQPQH
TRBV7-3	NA	ASSAQVTGEQY
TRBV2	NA	ASSEELGPEKLF